Listed below are T cell receptor beta chains from one sample, sequenced in a study of PD-1 blockade in classical Hodgkin lymphoma. The data were produced by immunoSEQ multiplex PCR, yet TCRdb's version contains in-frame clones alone and is incomplete. The sample gives approximately 21,000 clones, 65% to 75% of which show up once; about 22% is in the top ten. The specimen was peripheral blood mononuclear cells (PBMCs), collected at baseline. The receptors originated from a human donor with classical Hodgkin lymphoma. Each CDR3 is given with its conserved first and last residue. The D gene is left open where the match is weak. Size is omitted from some rows. Given values are once, few, many or a class for expanded clones.

d_gene	v_gene	len	abundance	j_gene	CDR3nt	CDR3aa
TRBD1	TRBV4-3	17	NA	TRBJ2-7	TGCGCCAGCAGCCAAGAGGGAGGGACAGGGGCCTCCTACGAGCAGTACTTC	CASSQEGGTGASYEQYF
NA	TRBV9	13	once	TRBJ1-1	TGTGCCAGCAGCGTAGGTGCGAACACTGAAGCTTTCTTT	CASSVGANTEAFF
NA	TRBV19	16	NA	TRBJ2-3	TGTGCCAGTGCCCCTTCCCTCGGGGCTAGCACAGATACGCAGTATTTT	CASAPSLGASTDTQYF
NA	TRBV6-6	16	NA	TRBJ1-2	TGTGCCAGCAGTTACTTCGGGACAACCGCTAACTATGGCTACACCTTC	CASSYFGTTANYGYTF
NA	TRBV6-5	16	NA	TRBJ2-7	TGTGCCAGCAGTTACTCATTCGGGTTTGCGTCCTACGAGCAGTACTTC	CASSYSFGFASYEQYF
NA	TRBV18	16	few	TRBJ2-3	TGTGCCAGCTCACCCGACCAGGGAAAGGAACCAGATACGCAGTATTTT	CASSPDQGKEPDTQYF
NA	TRBV21-1	14	NA	TRBJ2-7	TGTGCCAGCGTTTGGTCACACTTGTACGGCGAGCAGTACTTC	CASVWSHLYGEQYF
NA	TRBV7-3	13	NA	TRBJ2-7	TGTGCCGGGGACGCGGGGACCGTCTACGAGCAGTACTTC	CAGDAGTVYEQYF
NA	TRBV30	12	NA	TRBJ2-3	TGTGCCTGGAGTGTACTCTCAGATACGCAGTATTTT	CAWSVLSDTQYF
NA	TRBV7-9	14	few	TRBJ2-5	TGTGCCAGCAGCTTAGCATCCAGGGAAGAGACCCAGTACTTC	CASSLASREETQYF
NA	TRBV7-2	12	few	TRBJ1-3	TGTGCCAGCAGCCCGCTAGGAAACACCATATATTTT	CASSPLGNTIYF
NA	TRBV11-2	16	NA	TRBJ2-3	TGTGCCAGCAGCCCGGGACGGAAATATAGCACAGATACGCAGTATTTT	CASSPGRKYSTDTQYF
NA	TRBV28	15	NA	TRBJ1-3	TGTGCCAGCATTACAGGCGCAAGCTCTGGAAACACCATATATTTT	CASITGASSGNTIYF
NA	TRBV11-3	12	NA	TRBJ2-1	TGTGCCAGCAGCTTAGTCTACACTGAGCAGTTCTTC	CASSLVYTEQFF
NA	TRBV6-5	13	once	TRBJ2-3	TGTGCCAGCAGTTACCAGGACCGAGGAGGGCAGTATTTT	CASSYQDRGGQYF
NA	TRBV5-4	14	NA	TRBJ2-7	TGTGCCAGCAGCCAAAACAGGGGGGGCTACGAGCAGTACTTC	CASSQNRGGYEQYF
NA	TRBV30	13	few	TRBJ2-7	TGTGCCTGGAGCTCGGACACCTCCTACGAGCAGTACTTC	CAWSSDTSYEQYF
NA	TRBV10-2	13	NA	TRBJ1-1	TGCGCCAGCAGTGATGAAAAGGGGACTGAAGCTTTCTTT	CASSDEKGTEAFF
NA	TRBV11-3	13	large	TRBJ1-4	TGTGCCAGCAGCAAGGGGACGGGGGAAAAACTGTTTTTT	CASSKGTGEKLFF
NA	TRBV29-1	12	NA	TRBJ2-1	TGCGCCCAGTCTAGCCGGTACAATGAGCAGTTCTTC	CAQSSRYNEQFF
TRBD1	TRBV27	15	NA	TRBJ2-1	TGTGCCAGCAGTAACCGGGACAGGATAACCAATGAGCAGTTCTTC	CASSNRDRITNEQFF
NA	TRBV10-3	12	medium-sized	TRBJ1-1	TGTGCCATCAGTGATCGGGACACTGAAGCTTTCTTT	CAISDRDTEAFF
TRBD1	TRBV7-2	14	NA	TRBJ1-2	TGTGCCAGCAGCGGCCGACAGGGGAACCGTGGCTACACCTTC	CASSGRQGNRGYTF
NA	TRBV6-6	15	NA	TRBJ2-1	TGTGCCAGCAGTTACTACCGTAGAACCTACAATGAGCAGTTCTTC	CASSYYRRTYNEQFF
NA	TRBV23-1	15	NA	TRBJ1-5	TGCGCCAGCAGGCCGTTCGGGCGTGGGAGCCAGCCCCAGCATTTT	CASRPFGRGSQPQHF
NA	TRBV28	14	NA	TRBJ2-7	TGTGCCAGCAGTTCCCTGGACTGGCCCTACGAGCAGTACTTC	CASSSLDWPYEQYF
TRBD2	TRBV18	15	NA	TRBJ2-1	TGTGCCAGCTCACCACGGCTAGCGGACTACAATGAGCAGTTCTTC	CASSPRLADYNEQFF